The 14 T cell receptor beta chains below were found in one sample sequenced in a study of blood T cell repertoires in COVID-19. The data were produced by immunoSEQ multiplex PCR, yet TCRdb's version contains in-frame clones alone and is incomplete. Here the sample spans approximately 440,000 clones, 90% being singletons. The sequenced sample consisted of PBMCs or T cells enriched from blood (not recorded which). All receptors derive from a man aged 18 to 30 who had recovered from COVID-19.

The chain links TRBV3-1 (or the pseudogene TRBV3-2) to TRBJ1-6; weak D call: TRBD1 (6 bases). The CDR3 is made up of 18 amino acids. The germline V gene has CDR1 LGHDT and CDR2 YNNKEL (reference sequence). V lost 3 bases to trimming and J lost 7 bases, with 22 bases between them. CDR3 coding DNA: TGTGCCAGCAGCCAGGGTTCATTACTACAGGGTCCAAATTCACCCCTCCACTTT. Its protein product is CASSQGSLLQGPNSPLHF.

The chain recombines TRBV28 with TRBJ2-5; D may be TRBD1 (5 bases). V dropped 8 bases and J dropped 1 base, with 11 bases sitting between them. The CDR3 runs to 13 residues. Germline values: CDR1 MDHEN, CDR2 SYDVKM. The CDR3 nucleotides are TGTGCCAGCCAGGGTAATCTCCAAGAGACCCAGTACTTC. It encodes CASQGNLQETQYF.

The chain couples TRBV19 to TRBJ1-2; TRBD1 aligns across 10 bases. The CDR3 is made up of 15 amino acids. Germline lookup yields CDR1 LNHDA and CDR2 SQIVND (reference sequence). V was clipped by 8 bases and J by 6 bases; unmatched bases: 12. The CDR3 nucleotides are TGTGCCAGTTCGCTTATTGGGACAGGGGTGGATGGCTACACCTTC. Translated: CASSLIGTGVDGYTF.

This clone occurred a few times. V and J are TRBV6-1 and TRBJ2-5; 8 nucleotides align to TRBD2. This CDR3 has 16 amino acids. Unmatched junction bases numbered 10, after V lost 0 bases and J lost 7 bases. Germline loops: CDR1 MNHNS, CDR2 SASEGT. In DNA form, the CDR3 reads TGTGCCAGCAGTGAAGCTAGCGGGAAAAGAACGGGGACCCAGTACTTC. This sequence encodes CASSEASGKRTGTQYF.

The rearrangement joins TRBV18 to TRBJ2-1; tentatively, D is TRBD1 (6 bases). The CDR3 consists of 16 residues. Trimming removed 0 bases from V and 0 bases from J, with 9 bases in between. Germline assignment: CDR1 KGHSH and CDR2 LQKENI. The CDR3: CASSPPGGSSYNEQFF. The CDR3 bases are TGTGCCAGCTCACCACCAGGGGGTAGCTCCTACAATGAGCAGTTCTTC.

The chain joins TRBV5-1 to TRBJ2-1, with a weak D call TRBD1 (5 bases). Trimming left V 4 bases short and J 0 bases short, with 11 bases between. CDR3 length: 15 amino acids. The germline V gene has CDR1 SGHRS and CDR2 YFSETQ. The CDR3 loop is CASSEQVSSYNEQFF. The CDR3 DNA reads as TGCGCCAGCAGCGAACAGGTGAGCTCCTACAATGAGCAGTTCTTC.

This chain links TRBV9 with TRBJ2-5; 8 bases are shared with TRBD2. The germline V gene encodes CDR1 SGDLS and CDR2 YYNGEE. The CDR3 is made up of 15 amino acids. V lost 0 bases to trimming and J lost 1 base; unmatched junction nucleotides: 2. The CDR3 spells CASSVAGGIQETQYF. CDR3 coding DNA: TGTGCCAGCAGCGTAGCGGGGGGGATCCAAGAGACCCAGTACTTC. Looking up the rest from reference TRBV9 and TRBJ2-5 gives the full variable domain: DSGVTQTPKHLITATGQRVTLRCSPRSGDLSVYWYQQSLDQGLQFLIQYYNGEERAKGNILERFSAQQFPDLHSELNLSSLELGDSALYFCASSVAGGIQETQYFGPGTRLLVL.

This clone was seen once. This rearrangement joins TRBV12-5 to TRBJ2-6; D perhaps matches TRBD1 (6 bases). V dropped 5 bases and J dropped 0 bases, with 14 bases sitting between them. Germline V CDR1 and CDR2: LGHNT, FRNRAP. The CDR3 runs to 17 residues. The CDR3 region is CASGDRPVGSGANVLTF. The CDR3 bases are TGTGCTAGTGGTGACAGGCCGGTGGGCTCTGGGGCCAACGTCCTGACTTTC.

This clone was observed once. The chain couples TRBV5-4 to TRBJ1-4, with a tentative D call TRBD1 (6 bases). Looked up from germline, CDR1 is SGHNT and CDR2 is YYREEE (reference sequence). The ends were cut back, 4 bases at V and 4 bases at J, with 17 bases in the middle. This CDR3 region has 16 residues. The CDR3 region is CASSDRRDLSNEKLFF. The CDR3 DNA follows: TGTGCCAGCAGCGACAGGAGAGATTTGAGTAATGAAAAACTGTTTTTT.

This chain connects TRBV11-2 to TRBJ1-4; the match to TRBD1 covers 9 bases. CDR1 is SGHAT and CDR2 is FQNNGV in the germline V gene. There are 18 residues in the CDR3. Trimming removed 6 bases from V and 6 bases from J; junction bases left unmatched: 17. The chain's CDR3 is CASRPGAGQGKIHEKLFF. The CDR3 DNA reads as TGTGCCAGCAGACCGGGGGCGGGACAGGGAAAGATCCATGAAAAACTGTTTTTT.

The chain has TRBV7-9 and TRBJ2-1; no reliable D call. The V gene's germline CDR1 is SEHNR and CDR2 FQNEAQ (reference sequence). This CDR3 spans 12 amino acids. V was shortened by 3 bases and J by 5 bases, with 5 bases between the two germline ends. The chain's CDR3 is CASSFVHNEQFF. For the CDR3, the DNA is TGTGCCAGCAGCTTCGTCCACAATGAGCAGTTCTTC.

This chain connects TRBV5-4 to TRBJ1-2, with a weak D call TRBD1 (6 bases). V was pared by 5 bases and J by 5 bases, with 10 bases between. CDR1 SGHNT and CDR2 YYREEE come from the germline V gene (reference sequence). The CDR3 consists of 12 residues. CDR3 protein: CASRQGHYGYTF. The CDR3 nucleotides read TGTGCCAGCAGACAGGGCCATTATGGCTACACCTTC.

The CDR3 loop is CAIRNSGPLNEQFF. The CDR3 DNA reads as TGTGCCATCCGAAATTCAGGGCCTCTCAATGAGCAGTTCTTC. The chain recombines TRBV28 with TRBJ2-1; TRBD1 might be the D (5 bases). Trimming cost V 10 bases and J 6 bases, with 19 bases left between them. The CDR3 loop spans 14 amino acids. Germline V gene sequence: CDR1 MDHEN, CDR2 SYDVKM.

This sequence joins TRBV27 and TRBJ2-1; 7 bases line up with TRBD2. The germline V gene encodes CDR1 MNHEY and CDR2 SMNVEV (reference sequence). Trimming at V came to 7 bases and at J to 3 bases, leaving 15 bases not matched to a gene. The CDR3 is 17 residues long. CDR3 sequence reads: CASNPYAGSSGYNEQFF. The CDR3 region has the DNA TGTGCCAGCAACCCCTACGCTGGGTCTAGCGGCTACAATGAGCAGTTCTTC.